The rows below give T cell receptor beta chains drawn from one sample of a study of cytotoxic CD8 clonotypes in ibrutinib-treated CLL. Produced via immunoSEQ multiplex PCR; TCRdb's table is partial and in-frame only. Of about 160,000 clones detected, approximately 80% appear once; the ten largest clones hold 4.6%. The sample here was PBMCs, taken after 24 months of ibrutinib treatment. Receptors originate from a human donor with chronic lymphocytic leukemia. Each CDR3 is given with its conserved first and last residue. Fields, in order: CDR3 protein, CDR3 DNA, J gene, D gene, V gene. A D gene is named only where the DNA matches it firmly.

CDR3 protein: CASSLLSGPGTGEQYF
CDR3 DNA: TGTGCCAGCAGCTTATTATCAGGCCCGGGCACGGGGGAGCAGTACTTC
J gene: TRBJ2-7
D gene: .
V gene: TRBV11-2

CDR3 protein: CASSPDRGFGEAFF
CDR3 DNA: TGTGCCAGCTCACCAGACAGGGGGTTCGGTGAAGCTTTCTTT
J gene: TRBJ1-1
D gene: TRBD1
V gene: TRBV18

CDR3 protein: CASSSPRGQSTEAFF
CDR3 DNA: TGTGCCAGCAGTTCTCCCAGGGGGCAGAGCACTGAAGCTTTCTTT
J gene: TRBJ1-1
D gene: TRBD1
V gene: TRBV7-9

CDR3 protein: CASSIASGTYEQYF
CDR3 DNA: TGTGCCAGTAGTATTGCTAGCGGGACCTACGAGCAGTACTTC
J gene: TRBJ2-7
D gene: TRBD2
V gene: TRBV19

CDR3 protein: CASSVTSGTGELFF
CDR3 DNA: TGTGCCAGCAGCGTAACTAGCGGTACCGGGGAGCTGTTTTTT
J gene: TRBJ2-2
D gene: TRBD2
V gene: TRBV9

CDR3 protein: CASTLGTSGRARNEQFF
CDR3 DNA: TGTGCCAGTACCCTAGGGACTAGCGGGAGGGCCAGAAATGAGCAGTTCTTC
J gene: TRBJ2-1
D gene: TRBD2
V gene: TRBV19

CDR3 protein: CASSEPAGHNQPQHF
CDR3 DNA: TGTGCCAGCTCTGAACCCGCGGGTCACAATCAGCCCCAGCATTTT
J gene: TRBJ1-5
D gene: .
V gene: TRBV28

CDR3 protein: CASSEGQGHLYEQYF
CDR3 DNA: TGTGCCAGCAGTGAAGGACAGGGACACCTCTACGAGCAGTACTTC
J gene: TRBJ2-7
D gene: TRBD1
V gene: TRBV2

CDR3 protein: CASSGGTEYGYTF
CDR3 DNA: TGCGCCAGCAGCGGTGGGACTGAATATGGCTACACCTTC
J gene: TRBJ1-2
D gene: .
V gene: TRBV5-1

CDR3 protein: CASSVDYSSYEQYF
CDR3 DNA: TGTGCCAGCAGCGTAGACTACAGCTCCTACGAGCAGTACTTC
J gene: TRBJ2-7
D gene: .
V gene: TRBV9

CDR3 protein: CASSPPGTGNTEAFF
CDR3 DNA: TGTGCCAGCAGCCCCCCGGGGACGGGGAACACTGAAGCTTTCTTT
J gene: TRBJ1-1
D gene: .
V gene: TRBV7-2

CDR3 protein: CASRSNEKLFF
CDR3 DNA: TGTGCCAGTAGAAGTAATGAAAAACTGTTTTTT
J gene: TRBJ1-4
D gene: .
V gene: TRBV19

CDR3 protein: CASSPAYEQYF
CDR3 DNA: TGTGCCAGCAGCCCCGCCTACGAGCAGTACTTC
J gene: TRBJ2-7
D gene: .
V gene: TRBV7-2

CDR3 protein: CASSPRDSASYGYTF
CDR3 DNA: TGTGCCAGCAGCCCCCGGGACAGCGCCTCTTATGGCTACACCTTC
J gene: TRBJ1-2
D gene: TRBD1
V gene: TRBV7-8

CDR3 protein: CASSLDPRVDNEQFF
CDR3 DNA: TGTGCCAGCAGCTTAGATCCTAGGGTCGACAATGAGCAGTTCTTC
J gene: TRBJ2-1
D gene: .
V gene: TRBV11-2

CDR3 protein: CAWSNINYQPQHF
CDR3 DNA: TGTGCCTGGAGTAACATAAACTATCAGCCCCAGCATTTT
J gene: TRBJ1-5
D gene: .
V gene: TRBV30